The clone carrying this T cell receptor (beta chain) was counted only a few times. Its antigen remains unidentified. The data originate from a study of human T cells and chemical hapten exposure. Study-level results: Expanded TCRs were compared with controls, and the expanded TCRs formed significantly more large CDR3 similarity clusters. DPC sensitization left the count of TCRs above 1 in 1000 unchanged.

The study used a library that attached unique molecular identifiers to individual cDNA molecules. TCRdb fed the RACE reads into MiXCR, producing one record per CDR3 protein. Of around 110,000 distinct CDR3 sequences listed, approximately 10% were seen once; the top ten hold around 2.4%. V was trimmed by 8 bases and J by 6 bases, leaving 9 bases between them. The CDR3 is 11 residues long. Time point in this sample: patch test 3, about 24 weeks after DPC sensitization. Treatment reported: therapeutic diphenylcyclopropenone sensitization with weekly scalp DPC. The V call is TRBV12-3 or TRBV12-4, the J call TRBJ2-3; no firm D call. Sample: whole blood, taken in connection with sensitization to the hapten diphenylcyclopropenone (DPC). The source of this sequence is a woman between 45 and 60 years old with alopecia areata. Some clones in this sample may be carry-over from other donors' samples. CDR3: CASAASDTQYF. The CDR3 DNA follows: TGTGCCAGCGCCGCAAGCGATACGCAGTATTTT.